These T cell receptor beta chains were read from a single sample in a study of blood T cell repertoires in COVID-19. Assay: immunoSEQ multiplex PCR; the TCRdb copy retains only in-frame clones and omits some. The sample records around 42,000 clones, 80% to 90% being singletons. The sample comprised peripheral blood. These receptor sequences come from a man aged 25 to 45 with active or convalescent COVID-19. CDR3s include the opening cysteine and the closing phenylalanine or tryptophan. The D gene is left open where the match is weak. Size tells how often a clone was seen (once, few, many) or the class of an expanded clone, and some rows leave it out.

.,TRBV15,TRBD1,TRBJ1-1,TGTGCCACCAGCATCACAGCACAGGGGGCGAGAGAAGCTTTCTTT,CATSITAQGAREAFF
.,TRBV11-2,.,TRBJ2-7,TGTGCCAGCAGCGGTCAGGGGTACCTCTACGAGCAGTACTTC,CASSGQGYLYEQYF
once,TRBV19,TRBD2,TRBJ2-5,TGTGCCAGTAGTCCCGGACTAGCGGGGACCCAGTACTTC,CASSPGLAGTQYF
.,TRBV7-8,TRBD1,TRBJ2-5,TGTGCCAGCAGCCGTGGGACAGGGGGCGGAGAGACCCAGTACTTC,CASSRGTGGGETQYF
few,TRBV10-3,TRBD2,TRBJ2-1,TGTGCCATCAGTGTGGGGGGGTGGTCCCCCTCCTACAATGAGCAGTTCTTC,CAISVGGWSPSYNEQFF
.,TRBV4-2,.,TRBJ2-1,TGTGCCAGCAGCCAAACTAGGGACTCCTTCCACAATGAGCAGTTCTTC,CASSQTRDSFHNEQFF
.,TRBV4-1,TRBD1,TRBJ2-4,TGCGCCAGCAGCCAACCAGAGACAGGGGCAAACATTCAGTACTTC,CASSQPETGANIQYF
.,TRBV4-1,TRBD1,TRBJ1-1,TGCGCCAGCAGCCAAGATGGCGGGACAGGGGTGGTCACTGAAGCTTTCTTT,CASSQDGGTGVVTEAFF
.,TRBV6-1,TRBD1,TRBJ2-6,TGTGCCAGCAGTGAATTCTGGACAGGGACCTCTGGGGCCAACGTCCTGACTTTC,CASSEFWTGTSGANVLTF
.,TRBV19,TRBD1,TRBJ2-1,TGTGCCAGTAGCTGGGGAGGGACAGGGCCCTACAATGAGCAGTTCTTC,CASSWGGTGPYNEQFF
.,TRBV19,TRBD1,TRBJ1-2,TGTGCCAGTAGTTGGACAGGAAATGTTGGCTACACCTTC,CASSWTGNVGYTF
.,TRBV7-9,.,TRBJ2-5,TGTGCCAGCAGCCTACAAGAGACCCAGTACTTC,CASSLQETQYF
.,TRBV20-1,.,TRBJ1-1,TGCAGTGCTAGTTCAGGGCGCACTGAAGCTTTCTTT,CSASSGRTEAFF
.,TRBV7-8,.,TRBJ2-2,TGTGCCAGCAGCCCACGCCTAGGGGCCGCGAACACCGGGGAGCTGTTTTTT,CASSPRLGAANTGELFF
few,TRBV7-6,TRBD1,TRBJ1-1,TGTGCCAGCAGCAGATGGACAGGGCTGAACACTGAAGCTTTCTTT,CASSRWTGLNTEAFF
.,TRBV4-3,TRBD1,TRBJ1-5,TGCGCCAGCAGCCAAGAGGCAGGGGGCAGGTATCAGCCCCAGCATTTT,CASSQEAGGRYQPQHF
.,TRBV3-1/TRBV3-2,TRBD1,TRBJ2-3,TGTGCCAGCAGCCCCACGGACAGGGGGTATACGCAGTATTTT,CASSPTDRGYTQYF
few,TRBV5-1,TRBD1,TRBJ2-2,TGCGCCAGCAGCTTGGGGGGACAGTTCGGCACCGGGGAGCTGTTTTTT,CASSLGGQFGTGELFF